The 25 T cell receptor beta chains given below trace back to one sample, sequenced in a study of vaccination effects on CD4 cells after COVID-19. These receptors' targets are unknown. Some clones are missing from TCRdb's copy, which holds only in-frame ones; the method was immunoSEQ multiplex PCR. Seen here are approximately 11,000 clones, roughly 74% observed once, and the top ten hold 20% to 25%. Within the ViraFEST assay, antigen-specific CD4+ T cells underwent expansion with viral peptide pools prior to sequencing. Isolation of CD4+ T cells took place after 10 days of culture. The source material was CD4+ T cells from PBMCs cultured with HCoV-229E spike peptides, sampled before COVID-19 vaccination. The receptors here all came from a human donor who received a COVID-19 vaccine.

This clone was found a few times. V usage is TRBV18 and J usage is TRBJ2-2, with D unclear. V was clipped by 2 bases and J by 4 bases, with 11 bases between them. This CDR3 spans 15 amino acids. CDR1 and CDR2 from the germline V gene are KGHSH and LQKENI. CDR3 region: CASSPRDGSTGELFF. CDR3 coding DNA: TGTGCCAGCTCACCAAGGGATGGGTCCACCGGGGAGCTGTTTTTT.

This clone has only one observation. The chain carries TRBV2 and TRBJ2-7; D is unresolved. Trimming cost V 0 bases and J 3 bases, with 6 bases left between them. The CDR3 is 13 amino acids. The germline V gene encodes CDR1 SNHLY and CDR2 FYNNEI. The CDR3 coding sequence is TGTGCCAGCAGTGAAGCGTTAGGCTACGAGCAGTACTTC. Its protein is CASSEALGYEQYF. Combining the CDR3 with reference TRBV2 and TRBJ2-7 gives the whole variable domain EPEVTQTPSHQVTQMGQEVILRCVPISNHLYFYWYRQILGQKVEFLVSFYNNEISEKSEIFDDQFSVERPDGSNFTLKIRSTKLEDSAMYFCASSEALGYEQYFGPGTRLTVT.

J is TRBJ2-5 and V is TRBV7-2; 7 bases map to TRBD1. Germline loops: CDR1 SGHTA, CDR2 FQGNSA. V shed 5 bases, J shed 5 bases, and the junction held 11 bases outside the gene matches. CDR3 size: 15 residues. The CDR3 DNA reads TGTGCCAGCAGCCCCGGACAGGTCCTACGGGAGACCCAGTACTTC. This gives the protein CASSPGQVLRETQYF.

A few counts support this clone. The chain links TRBV4-1 to TRBJ2-3; D not resolved. Trimming took 0 bases from V and 4 from J, leaving 2 bases between them. Germline values: CDR1 MGHRA, CDR2 YSYEKL. The CDR3 length is 12 residues. This chain's CDR3 is CASSQDSDTQYF. CDR3 coding DNA: TGCGCCAGCAGCCAAGACTCAGATACGCAGTATTTT.

This rearrangement joins TRBV21-1 to TRBJ1-3; the table's TRBD1 call for D was not verified on the DNA. TRBV21-1 is assigned pseudogene status. The CDR3 extends over 19 amino acids. The CDR3 DNA sequence: TGTGCCAGCAGCAATGGACAGGGATGTATTGGGAGCTCTGGAAACACCATATATTTT. Its translation: CASSNGQGCIGSSGNTIYF.

The chain has TRBV4-3 and TRBJ1-2, with D possibly being TRBD1 (6 bases). The V gene's germline CDR1 is LGHNA and CDR2 YSLEER. There are 16 residues in the CDR3. V was trimmed by 0 bases and J by 3 bases, leaving 14 bases between them. The CDR3 here is CASSQERGGWDYGYTF. The CDR3 coding sequence is TGCGCCAGCAGCCAAGAAAGAGGGGGATGGGACTATGGCTACACCTTC.

This chain uses TRBV10-3 with TRBJ2-1, with 11 bases lining up with TRBD2. This CDR3 is 15 amino acids long. J lost 5 bases, V lost 9 bases, and 9 bases had no gene match. Germline V gene data show CDR1 as ENHRY and CDR2 as SYGVKD. The CDR3 DNA follows: TGTGCCATAAGAATAGCGGGAGGGCCTAACAATGAGCAGTTCTTC. Translation gives CAIRIAGGPNNEQFF.

The chain joins TRBV6-5 to TRBJ1-6; no reliable D call. This CDR3 comprises 14 residues. Germline V gene lookup returns CDR1 MNHEY and CDR2 SVGAGI. The V end lost 8 bases, the J end lost 5 bases, and 13 bases lay between the germline ends. The CDR3 nucleotides are TGTGCCAGCCGGCCGAGGGCCGATAATTCACCCCTCCACTTT. Its protein product is CASRPRADNSPLHF.

This chain links TRBV30 with TRBJ1-6; D possibly corresponds to TRBD1 (6 bases). Germline-derived CDR1 and CDR2 are GTSNPN and SVGIG (reference sequence). This CDR3 contains 16 residues. Trimming removed 2 bases from V and 3 bases from J, with 14 bases in between. This chain's CDR3 is CAWSRSGAFYNSPLHF. CDR3 in DNA: TGTGCCTGGAGTCGGTCAGGGGCCTTCTATAATTCACCCCTCCACTTT.

The rearrangement joins TRBV14 to TRBJ1-4; D may be TRBD1 (6 bases). The CDR3 is 16 amino acids. Trimming pared 4 bases from V and 8 bases from J, leaving 20 bases between. From germline, CDR1 is SGHDN and CDR2 FVKESK. CDR3 in DNA: TGTGCCAGCAGCCCCGGTCGGACAGACAGGCGGGAAAAACTGTTTTTT. As protein: CASSPGRTDRREKLFF.

This clone was found a few times. The genes are TRBV27 and TRBJ2-1, with 9 bases identical to TRBD1. Losses at the gene ends were 6 bases for V and 5 bases for J; bases not matched to a gene: 14. Germline CDR1 reads MNHEY; CDR2 reads SMNVEV (reference sequence). The CDR3 runs to 17 residues. CDR3: CASSNGRGGTGNNEQFF. In DNA form, the CDR3 reads TGTGCCAGCAGCAATGGACGAGGGGGGACAGGGAACAATGAGCAGTTCTTC.

The chain uses TRBV29-1 and TRBJ2-1; D is undetermined. This CDR3 has 14 residues. CDR1 and CDR2 (germline): SQVTM, ANQGSEA. Trimming took off 4 bases at V and 5 bases at J, with 15 bases between the two ends. CDR3 bases: TGCAGCGTTGTCAAGGACCCCACTGACAATGAGCAGTTCTTC. Protein: CSVVKDPTDNEQFF.

This clone was seen only a few times. The J gene is TRBJ2-7, the V gene TRBV4-2; D is perhaps TRBD2 (6 bases). Trimming removed 5 bases from V and 5 bases from J, with 13 bases in between. This CDR3 is 13 amino acids long. Germline CDR1 and CDR2: LGHNA and YNFKEQ. CDR3 residues: CASSKSRGNEQYF. DNA of the CDR3: TGTGCCAGCAGCAAGAGCCGGGGGAACGAGCAGTACTTC.

The V gene is TRBV25-1, the J gene TRBJ2-7, with D possibly being TRBD1 (6 bases). Germline V gives CDR1 MGHDK, CDR2 SYGVNS. V was shortened by 1 base and J by 0 bases, with 13 bases between the two germline ends. This CDR3 has 16 amino acids. This chain's CDR3 is CASSELGRGDSYEQYF. CDR3 in DNA: TGTGCCAGCAGTGAATTGGGCAGGGGCGACTCCTACGAGCAGTACTTC.

The rearrangement uses TRBV30 and TRBJ1-2; 10 positions agree with TRBD1. Trimming cost V 2 bases and J 4 bases; bases outside gene matches: 1. Germline values: CDR1 GTSNPN, CDR2 SVGIG (reference sequence). The CDR3 is 13 amino acids. The CDR3, as DNA: TGTGCCTGGAGTTGGACAGGGGGCTATGGCTACACCTTC. Residues: CAWSWTGGYGYTF.

This rearrangement joins TRBV6-6 to TRBJ1-6; D unclear. The germline V and J ends were trimmed by 7 bases and 0 bases, with 7 bases remaining between them. Germline CDR1 is MNHNY and CDR2 is SVGAGI (reference sequence). There are 14 residues in the CDR3. CDR3 bases: TGTGCCAGCACCTCCGGCTCCTATAATTCACCCCTCCACTTT. Translated, it gives CASTSGSYNSPLHF.

J is TRBJ1-1 and V is TRBV14; the match to TRBD1 covers 7 bases. J gave up 11 bases and V 4 bases, and 13 bases lay outside the gene matches. From germline, CDR1 is SGHDN and CDR2 FVKESK. The CDR3 runs 14 residues. The CDR3 here is CASSPLGGAGNAFF. For the CDR3, the DNA is TGTGCCAGCAGCCCACTAGGGGGCGCGGGGAATGCTTTCTTT.

The CDR3 coding sequence is TGTGCCAGCAGCTCGTTTTCCGGGACAGGGGACTCCTACGAGCAGTACTTC. Translating it yields CASSSFSGTGDSYEQYF. The rearrangement links TRBV11-3 to TRBJ2-7; TRBD1 matches at 10 bases. Germline CDR1 SGHNT, CDR2 YENEEA. Losses at the gene ends were 4 bases for V and 0 bases for J; bases not matched to a gene: 9. The CDR3 is made up of 17 amino acids.

The chain joins TRBV7-2 to TRBJ1-6; TRBD1 is a possible D gene (6 bases). V dropped 5 bases and J dropped 10 bases, with 21 bases sitting between them. CDR3 length: 16 amino acids. Germline CDR1 reads SGHTA; CDR2 reads FQGNSA. The CDR3 DNA sequence: TGTGCCAGCAGCGCGACAGGTCTTCCCGGCACCTCACCCCTCCACTTT. Translating gives CASSATGLPGTSPLHF.

The rearrangement uses TRBV9 and TRBJ1-3; 7 nucleotides line up with TRBD1. The length of the CDR3 is 15 residues. The germline gives CDR1 SGDLS, CDR2 YYNGEE. The junction had 8 bases not matched to a gene; V was cut back by 4 bases and J by 4 bases. CDR3 amino acids: CASSTRQGGGNTIYF. CDR3 bases: TGTGCCAGCAGCACCAGACAGGGAGGCGGAAACACCATATATTTT. The full variable domain, completed using reference TRBV9 and TRBJ1-3, is DSGVTQTPKHLITATGQRVTLRCSPRSGDLSVYWYQQSLDQGLQFLIQYYNGEERAKGNILERFSAQQFPDLHSELNLSSLELGDSALYFCASSTRQGGGNTIYFGEGSWLTVV.

The V gene is TRBV10-1, the J gene TRBJ1-5; the match to TRBD1 covers 7 bases. The CDR3 sequence is 19 residues long. Germline V lookup: CDR1 WNHNN, CDR2 SYGVQD (reference sequence). Germline trimming cut 8 bases from V and 1 base from J; bases unmatched to any gene: 20. CDR3 in amino acids: CASRRTGEGRNMSNQPQHF. The DNA for the CDR3 is TGCGCCAGCCGCCGAACAGGGGAGGGACGGAATATGAGCAATCAGCCCCAGCATTTT.

V usage is TRBV27 and J usage is TRBJ1-5, with D possibly matching TRBD1 (6 bases). CDR1 is MNHEY, CDR2 SMNVEV, per germline (reference sequence). The CDR3 runs to 15 residues. Between the trimmed V and J ends, which lost 6 bases and 4 bases, there was a span of 16 bases. CDR3 bases: TGTGCCAGCAGCTTTGGGACACCGGGAAATCAGCCCCAGCATTTT. Translating it yields CASSFGTPGNQPQHF.

The chain links TRBV4-1 to TRBJ2-1; possible D gene TRBD2, 6 bases. Germline V lookup: CDR1 MGHRA, CDR2 YSYEKL. Trimming removed 1 base from V and 10 bases from J, with 8 bases in between. The CDR3 totals 12 residues. CDR3 DNA sequence: TGCGCCAGCAGCCAAGGGCTAGCGGAGCAGTTCTTC. As protein: CASSQGLAEQFF.

The V and J genes are TRBV9 and TRBJ1-6, with 8 bases matching TRBD1. CDR1 is SGDLS, CDR2 YYNGEE, per germline. V lost 5 bases, J lost 4 bases, and 8 bases stayed unmatched. The CDR3 length is 16 residues. CDR3 sequence reads: CASRVDRELYNSPLHF. The CDR3 DNA is TGTGCCAGCAGGGTGGACAGGGAGCTGTATAATTCACCCCTCCACTTT.

The chain combines TRBV30 with TRBJ1-6; TRBD1 might be the D (6 bases). V lost 6 bases and J 4 bases, leaving 22 bases between the germline ends. The CDR3 runs to 17 residues. Germline CDR1 is GTSNPN and CDR2 is SVGIG (reference sequence). The CDR3 DNA reads TGTGCCTGCCAACCCCCCTCGGGGGGGCTTTATAATTCACCCCTCCACTTT. This gives the protein CACQPPSGGLYNSPLHF.